This T cell receptor beta chain was documented in a study of OX40 agonist ivuxolimab in advanced cancers. Study information: The study reported partial responses in three patients: one hepatocellular carcinoma, two cutaneous melanoma.

Trimming pared 5 bases from V and 5 bases from J, leaving 15 bases between. This CDR3 comprises 14 residues. Per the germline V gene, CDR1 is SQVTM and CDR2 is ANQGSEA. General study findings and limits: At doses 0.1 to 3.0 mg/kg, CD4+ and CD8+ clones expanded. Low normalized clonal expansion also occurred in some nonresponding patients.

This table comes from immunoSEQ multiplex PCR, and its TCRdb copy is limited to in-frame clones, with some not included. Here the sample spans some 73,000 clones, 80% to 90% being singletons. Turning to this clone: The antigen remains undetermined.

V and J are TRBV29-1 and TRBJ1-4, with a weak D call TRBD1 (6 bases). Sequencing was performed on CD4+ or CD8+ T cells sorted from blood, taken in a trial of the OX40 agonist ivuxolimab. This receptor was identified in an adult with an advanced solid tumor such as melanoma, head and neck, liver or kidney cancer. The CDR3 region is CSVFWGAENEKLFF. The CDR3 DNA reads TGCAGCGTTTTTTGGGGGGCGGAAAATGAAAAACTGTTTTTT.